This entry describes one TCR beta chain. This sample was included in a study of blood T cell repertoires in COVID-19. Study-level background: From T cells, B-cell-depleted T cells, or PBMCs came the material, which was cDNA or gDNA.

CDR1 SGHRS and CDR2 YFSETQ come from the germline V gene. The J segment lost 7 bases and the V segment lost 4 bases, leaving 8 bases of the junction unmatched. The CDR3 contains 14 residues. Original data processing: Reference gene primer amplification gave nucleated cell count estimates. The table came from immunoSEQ multiplex PCR; TCRdb's copy has only in-frame clones and leaves some out. V and J calls plus clone size are reproduced from that table; the DNA served to infer D and trimming. This sample has fewer than 300,000 clones, with approximately 90% found just once. Sequencing was performed on peripheral blood. The gene calls are TRBV5-1 and TRBJ1-5; 7 nucleotides match TRBD1. This sequence was found in a man aged 55 to 70 who had recovered from COVID-19. CDR3 sequence reads: CASSPRQGGQPQHF. CDR3 nucleotide sequence: TGCGCCAGCAGCCCCCGACAGGGCGGACAGCCCCAGCATTTT.